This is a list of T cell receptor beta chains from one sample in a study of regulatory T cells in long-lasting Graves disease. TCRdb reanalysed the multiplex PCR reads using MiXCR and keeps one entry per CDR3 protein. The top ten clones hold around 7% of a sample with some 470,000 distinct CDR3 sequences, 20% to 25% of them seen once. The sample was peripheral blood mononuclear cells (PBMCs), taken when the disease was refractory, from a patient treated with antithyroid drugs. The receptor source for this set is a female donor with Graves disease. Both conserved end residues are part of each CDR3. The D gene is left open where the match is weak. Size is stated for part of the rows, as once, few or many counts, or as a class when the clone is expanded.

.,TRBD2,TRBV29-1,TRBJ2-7,CSVEDGASGSYEQYF,TGCAGCGTTGAAGATGGGGCTAGCGGGAGTTACGAGCAGTACTTC
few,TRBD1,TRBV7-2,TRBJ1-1,CASSWGDRDYLEAFF,TGTGCCAGCAGCTGGGGGGACAGGGATTATCTTGAAGCTTTCTTT
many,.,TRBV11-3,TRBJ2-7,CASSLGRGDYEQYF,TGTGCCAGCAGCTTAGGACGGGGAGATTACGAGCAGTACTTC
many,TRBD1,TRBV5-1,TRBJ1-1,CASSLWDSGNTEAFF,TGCGCCAGCAGCTTGTGGGACAGCGGGAACACTGAAGCTTTCTTT
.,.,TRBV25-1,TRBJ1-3,CASSDPYSFSGNTIYF,TGTGCCAGCAGTGACCCTTACTCATTCTCTGGAAACACCATATATTTT
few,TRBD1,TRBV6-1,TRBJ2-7,CASRPLGQGAYEQYF,TGTGCCAGCAGACCCCTAGGACAGGGGGCTTACGAGCAGTACTTC
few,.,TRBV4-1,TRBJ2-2,CASSRGGGGTGELFF,TGCGCCAGCAGCCGGGGTGGAGGGGGCACCGGGGAGCTGTTTTTT
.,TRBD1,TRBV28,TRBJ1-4,CASSKPGGNEKLFF,TGTGCCAGCAGTAAGCCAGGGGGGAATGAAAAACTGTTTTTT
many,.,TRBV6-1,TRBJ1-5,CASSGTEDQPQHF,TGTGCCAGCAGTGGGACAGAAGATCAGCCCCAGCATTTT
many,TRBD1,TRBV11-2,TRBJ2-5,CASSRSTGVRETQYF,TGTGCCAGCAGCCGATCGACAGGGGTGCGAGAGACCCAGTACTTC
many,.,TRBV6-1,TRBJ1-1,CASSETTTNTEAFF,TGTGCCAGCAGTGAAACCACGACGAACACTGAAGCTTTCTTT
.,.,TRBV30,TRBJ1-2,CAWSSGGAFGYTF,TGTGCCTGGAGTAGTGGGGGAGCGTTTGGCTACACCTTC
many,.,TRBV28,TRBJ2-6,CASSSRGGGNVLTF,TGTGCCAGCAGTTCCCGCGGGGGCGGCAACGTCCTGACTTTC
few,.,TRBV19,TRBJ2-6,CASSNARVRLSGANVLTF,TGTGCCAGTAGTAATGCCAGGGTTAGGTTGTCTGGGGCCAACGTCCTGACTTTC
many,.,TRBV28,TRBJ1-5,CASSRQSMDQPQHF,TGTGCCAGCAGTCGACAGTCAATGGATCAGCCCCAGCATTTT
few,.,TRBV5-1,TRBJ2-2,CASSLAVSGELFF,TGCGCCAGCAGCTTGGCCGTATCCGGGGAGCTGTTTTTT
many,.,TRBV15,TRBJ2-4,CATSPGVLAKNIQYF,TGTGCCACCAGCCCCGGGGTGCTAGCCAAAAACATTCAGTACTTC
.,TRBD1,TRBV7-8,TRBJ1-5,CASSLVGGQGNQPQHF,TGTGCCAGCAGCTTAGTGGGGGGACAGGGCAATCAGCCCCAGCATTTT
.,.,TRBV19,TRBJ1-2,CASSTTGSEGYTF,TGTGCCAGTAGCACAACAGGTTCGGAAGGCTACACCTTC
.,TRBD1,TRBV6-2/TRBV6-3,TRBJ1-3,CASSSSGQGSGNTIYF,TGTGCCAGCAGCTCCTCGGGACAGGGCTCTGGAAACACCATATATTTT
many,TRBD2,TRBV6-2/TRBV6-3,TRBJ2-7,CASSYDVAGGKPYEQYF,TGTGCCAGCAGTTACGACGTAGCGGGAGGGAAACCCTACGAGCAGTACTTC
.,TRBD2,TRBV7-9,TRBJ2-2,CASSDSGLAGGYANTGELFF,TGTGCCAGCAGCGATTCCGGACTAGCGGGGGGCTACGCGAACACCGGGGAGCTGTTTTTT
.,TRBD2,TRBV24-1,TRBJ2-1,CATSDSGPGLAGDEQFF,TGTGCCACCAGTGACAGCGGCCCGGGACTAGCGGGAGATGAGCAGTTCTTC
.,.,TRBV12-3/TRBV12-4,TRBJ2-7,CASSLVFRGQYF,TGTGCCAGCAGTTTAGTGTTCAGGGGGCAGTACTTC
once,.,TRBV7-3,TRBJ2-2,CASRLTAGELFF,TGTGCCAGCAGGTTGACAGCCGGGGAGCTGTTTTTT
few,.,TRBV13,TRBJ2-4,CASSLGMAGLAKNIQYF,TGTGCCAGCAGCCTCGGAATGGCGGGGCTAGCCAAAAACATTCAGTACTTC
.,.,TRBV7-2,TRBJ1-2,CASSLNLWGRTEYTF,TGTGCCAGCAGCTTAAATTTGTGGGGGAGAACGGAGTACACCTTC
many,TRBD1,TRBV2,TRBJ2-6,CASSERRDGQGAGANVLTF,TGTGCCAGCAGTGAAAGAAGGGATGGACAGGGGGCTGGGGCCAACGTCCTGACTTTC
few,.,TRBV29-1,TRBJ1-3,CSVGGAPGSGNTIYF,TGCAGCGTTGGGGGGGCCCCAGGGTCTGGAAACACCATATATTTT
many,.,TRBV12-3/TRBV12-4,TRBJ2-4,CASSQNRGGAKNIQYF,TGTGCCAGCAGTCAGAACAGGGGGGGGGCCAAAAACATTCAGTACTTC
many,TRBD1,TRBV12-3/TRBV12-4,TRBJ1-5,CASRAGTGPDQPQHF,TGTGCCAGCAGGGCCGGGACAGGGCCAGATCAGCCCCAGCATTTT
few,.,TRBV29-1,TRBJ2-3,CSVAAGVTDTQYF,TGCAGCGTTGCAGCAGGGGTAACAGATACGCAGTATTTT
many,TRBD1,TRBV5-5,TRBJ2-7,CASSLPGQGYYEQYF,TGTGCCAGCAGCTTGCCGGGACAGGGGTACTACGAGCAGTACTTC
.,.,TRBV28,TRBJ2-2,CASSPPRANTGELFF,TGTGCCAGCAGTCCCCCCAGGGCGAACACCGGGGAGCTGTTTTTT
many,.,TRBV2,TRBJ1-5,CASRWLGNNQPQHF,TGTGCCAGCAGATGGCTGGGTAACAATCAGCCCCAGCATTTT
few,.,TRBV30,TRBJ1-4,CAWSGNWGFGDTNEKLFF,TGTGCCTGGAGTGGAAATTGGGGGTTCGGAGATACTAATGAAAAACTGTTTTTT